The source of this TCR beta chain is a study of PD-1 blockade in mismatch repair-deficient tumors. Across the whole study: Enrolled about 2012-2016, patients had progressing, pretreated mismatch repair-deficient cancers of about a dozen types.

Study findings and constraints: Tumor-resident clones, often undetectable pretreatment in blood, expanded then contracted after pembrolizumab.

The method was immunoSEQ multiplex PCR; TCRdb's version includes in-frame clones alone and lacks a portion of them. The data contain some 17,000 clones, under 90% of them singletons. As regards this clone: Its antigen is not known.

The length of the CDR3 is 17 residues. Trimming took 4 bases from V and 3 from J; bases not matched to a gene: 13. Germline CDR1 is SGHNT and CDR2 is YYREEE (reference sequence). Every patient had mismatch repair deficiency by PCR or immunohistochemistry. The TCR-sequenced patients were a few responders to pembrolizumab. The input for sequencing was PBMCs, taken less than 25 weeks after starting pembrolizumab. This chain uses TRBV5-4 with TRBJ2-3; TRBD1 matches at 8 bases. The clonotype originates from an adult with mismatch repair-deficient cancer. CDR3 in DNA: TGTGCCAGCAGCACAAACCAGGGGGCCCTTCGGACAGATACGCAGTATTTT. Encoded protein: CASSTNQGALRTDTQYF.